A selection of T cell receptor beta chains follows, all from one sample in a study of T cells in Graves' hyperthyroidism and ophthalmopathy. One entry per CDR3 protein, called by TCRdb with MiXCR from the multiplex PCR reads. Of more than 500,000 distinct CDR3 sequences in the sample, roughly 15% were seen once. The sample consisted of blood. These receptors were taken from a woman aged 40 to 50 with Graves' ophthalmopathy. Each CDR3 is given with its conserved first and last residue. A D gene is named only where the DNA matches it firmly. Some rows mark clone size as missing; the rest say once, few, many or name a class of expanded clone.

d_call | clone_size | j_call | v_call | cdr3_aa | cdr3_nt
. | few | TRBJ2-5 | TRBV12-3/TRBV12-4 | CASSLVLTKAQYF | TGTGCCAGCAGTTTAGTCCTAACGAAGGCCCAGTACTTC
. | few | TRBJ2-7 | TRBV5-1 | CASSGPTGPSSYEQYF | TGCGCCAGCAGCGGGCCTACAGGGCCCTCTTCCTACGAGCAGTACTTC
. | many | TRBJ2-7 | TRBV28 | CASSFDRGGDEQYF | TGTGCCAGCAGTTTCGATAGGGGTGGCGACGAGCAGTACTTC
. | many | TRBJ1-5 | TRBV19 | CASSMNGGDQPQHF | TGTGCCAGTAGTATGAACGGGGGGGATCAGCCCCAGCATTTT
. | . | TRBJ1-1 | TRBV29-1 | CSVDLLSNTEAFF | TGCAGCGTTGATCTTCTTTCGAACACTGAAGCTTTCTTT
TRBD2 | many | TRBJ2-2 | TRBV20-1 | CSARASGNTGELFF | TGCAGTGCTAGGGCTAGCGGGAACACCGGGGAGCTGTTTTTT
. | many | TRBJ2-5 | TRBV12-3/TRBV12-4 | CATTTSGLSRKTQYF | TGTGCCACAACGACCTCGGGGCTAAGCCGGAAGACCCAGTACTTC
TRBD1 | . | TRBJ2-5 | TRBV28 | CASTFGAGGFETQYF | TGTGCCAGCACCTTTGGGGCAGGGGGCTTTGAGACCCAGTACTTC
TRBD2 | many | TRBJ2-1 | TRBV5-1 | CASSRNGRADNEQFF | TGCGCCAGCAGCAGAAACGGGAGGGCCGACAATGAGCAGTTCTTC
. | few | TRBJ1-2 | TRBV7-2 | CASSGGAYGYTF | TGTGCCAGCAGCGGCGGGGCTTATGGCTACACCTTC
TRBD2 | many | TRBJ2-3 | TRBV7-8 | CASSPILAGVSDTQYF | TGTGCCAGCAGCCCTATCCTAGCGGGAGTATCGGATACGCAGTATTTT
TRBD1 | many | TRBJ1-5 | TRBV27 | CASSEQGAIGNQPQHF | TGTGCCAGCAGCGAACAGGGGGCGATTGGCAATCAGCCCCAGCATTTT
TRBD1 | . | TRBJ1-1 | TRBV12-3/TRBV12-4 | CASRRGQGAQTEASF | TGTGCCAGCAGACGAGGACAGGGGGCACAGACTGAAGCTTCCTTT
TRBD2 | many | TRBJ2-7 | TRBV6-2/TRBV6-3 | CASSRWVREGNPSSYEQYF | TGTGCCAGCAGTCGCTGGGTGCGGGAGGGTAATCCCAGCTCCTACGAGCAGTACTTC
. | few | TRBJ1-2 | TRBV6-2/TRBV6-3 | CASSDGQPYGYTF | TGTGCCAGCAGTGACGGACAGCCCTATGGCTACACCTTC
. | many | TRBJ2-7 | TRBV10-3 | CASTDRPAYEQYF | TGTGCCAGCACCGACAGGCCTGCTTACGAGCAGTACTTC
. | many | TRBJ2-7 | TRBV10-3 | CAIKPGPKVDEQYF | TGTGCCATCAAGCCGGGACCCAAGGTGGACGAGCAGTACTTC
. | many | TRBJ2-4 | TRBV28 | CASSLYRSNIQYF | TGTGCCAGCAGTTTGTATAGGTCAAACATTCAGTACTTC
TRBD2 | many | TRBJ2-7 | TRBV6-5 | CASSYGLAGGRSYEQYF | TGTGCCAGCAGTTACGGGCTAGCGGGAGGCCGCTCCTACGAGCAGTACTTC
TRBD2 | many | TRBJ2-5 | TRBV25-1 | CASSAAGGGETQYF | TGTGCCAGCAGTGCAGCGGGAGGGGGAGAGACCCAGTACTTC
TRBD2 | few | TRBJ2-2 | TRBV4-1 | CASSQATGTIAGELFF | TGCGCCAGCAGCCAAGCGACCGGGACTATCGCTGGGGAGCTGTTTTTT
. | many | TRBJ1-1 | TRBV27 | CASSWSPANEAFF | TGTGCCAGCAGTTGGTCTCCCGCGAATGAAGCTTTCTTT
. | few | TRBJ2-7 | TRBV7-8 | CASSLVRLVGEQYF | TGTGCCAGCAGCTTAGTCCGACTAGTGGGAGAGCAGTACTTC
. | . | TRBJ1-1 | TRBV20-1 | CSARETRGPNTEAFF | TGCAGTGCTAGAGAGACCCGGGGTCCGAACACTGAAGCTTTCTTT
. | many | TRBJ2-5 | TRBV2 | CASSTGLRGETQYF | TGTGCCAGCAGCACGGGATTACGCGGAGAGACCCAGTACTTC
TRBD1 | few | TRBJ2-7 | TRBV6-5 | CASSYDRVSYEQYF | TGTGCCAGCAGTTACGACAGGGTCTCCTACGAGCAGTACTTC
. | many | TRBJ2-7 | TRBV7-9 | CASSATVLEQYF | TGTGCCAGCAGCGCTACCGTACTCGAGCAGTACTTC
. | many | TRBJ2-4 | TRBV28 | CASRDGTVDIQYF | TGTGCCAGCAGAGACGGGACCGTAGACATTCAGTACTTC
TRBD1 | once | TRBJ2-4 | TRBV4-1 | CASSQWRSGTGTKAKNIQYF | TGCGCCAGCAGCCAATGGAGATCCGGGACAGGGACGAAGGCCAAAAACATTCAGTACTTC
TRBD2 | many | TRBJ2-7 | TRBV5-1 | CASSPVGTSGRYEQYF | TGCGCCAGCAGCCCAGTCGGGACTAGCGGGAGGTACGAGCAGTACTTC
. | many | TRBJ1-2 | TRBV28 | CASSYKGQDYGYTF | TGTGCCAGCAGTTATAAGGGGCAGGACTATGGCTACACCTTC